The 28 T cell receptor beta chains presented below share a single source sample, sequenced in a study of blood T cell repertoires in COVID-19. Measured with immunoSEQ multiplex PCR; TCRdb has only the in-frame clones, and not every one. The sample lists about 330,000 clones; approximately 88% were seen once. The sample comprised peripheral blood. The receptors here all came from a woman aged 50 to 60 with active or convalescent COVID-19.

This chain links TRBV13 with TRBJ1-2, with TRBD1 matching 7 bases. Germline CDR1 PRHDT, CDR2 FYEKMQ (reference sequence). The CDR3 has 16 residues. The V segment lost 5 bases and the J segment 2 bases; nucleotides outside the gene matches: 11. In nucleotides, the CDR3 is TGTGCCAGCAGCCCAACCTCGGACAGGCACAACTATGGCTACACCTTC. Its translation is CASSPTSDRHNYGYTF.

The chain recombines TRBV29-1 with TRBJ2-1, with a weak D call TRBD2 (5 bases). CDR1 is SQVTM and CDR2 is ANQGSEA in the germline V gene. The V end was cut by 7 bases, the J end by 2 bases, with 15 bases between. The CDR3 covers 14 residues. The CDR3 spells CSAGPSSTYNEQFF. The CDR3 region has the DNA TGCAGCGCCGGGCCTAGCAGTACCTACAATGAGCAGTTCTTC.

The J gene is TRBJ1-1, the V gene TRBV5-1; D might be TRBD1 (5 bases). This CDR3 is built from 14 residues. Germline-derived CDR1 and CDR2 are SGHRS and YFSETQ. V lost 0 bases and J lost 7, with 13 bases in between. The CDR3 region has the DNA TGCGCCAGCAGCTTGGAGGGCCAGGGAGGTGAAGCTTTCTTT. This encodes CASSLEGQGGEAFF.

This clone was seen a single time. The chain links TRBV3-1 (or the pseudogene TRBV3-2) to TRBJ2-5, with D possibly matching TRBD2 (5 bases). The V gene lost 2 bases and the J gene lost 10 bases, with 14 bases spanning the gap. This CDR3 spans 13 amino acids. From germline, CDR1 is LGHDT and CDR2 YNNKEL (reference sequence). DNA of the CDR3: TGTGCCAGCAGCCAACTAGCCCCCGCGGGCCAGTACTTC. Protein: CASSQLAPAGQYF.

This clone has a single count. The rearrangement uses TRBV5-4 and TRBJ2-7; D is unresolved. Looked up from germline, CDR1 is SGHNT and CDR2 is YYREEE (reference sequence). The CDR3 has 14 residues. V was shortened by 2 bases and J by 2 bases, with 11 bases between the two germline ends. CDR3 in amino acids: CASSFISIPYEQYF. Written as DNA, the CDR3 is TGTGCCAGCAGCTTTATTAGCATCCCCTACGAGCAGTACTTC.

The gene calls are TRBV6-5 and TRBJ2-1; 10 bases fit TRBD1. V lost 4 bases, J lost 5 bases, and 2 bases stayed unmatched. The germline V gene encodes CDR1 MNHEY and CDR2 SVGAGI. The CDR3 loop spans 14 amino acids. The CDR3 DNA is TGTGCCAGCAGTTCCGGGACAGGGGACAATGAGCAGTTCTTC. This gives the protein CASSSGTGDNEQFF.

The chain carries TRBV28 and TRBJ2-1; possible D gene TRBD1, 7 bases. The V gene lost 5 bases and the J gene lost 9 bases, with 29 bases spanning the gap. The CDR3 has 18 residues. The germline gives CDR1 MDHEN, CDR2 SYDVKM. CDR3 region: CASSPISQTGKKGGEQFF. The CDR3 DNA follows: TGTGCCAGCAGTCCAATTTCCCAGACAGGGAAGAAGGGGGGTGAGCAGTTCTTC.

V gene TRBV7-2 combines with J gene TRBJ1-1; TRBD1 matches 8 bases. The CDR3 runs 18 residues. V trimming: 5 bases; J trimming: 0 bases; junction bases outside the gene matches: 14. CDR1 and CDR2 (germline): SGHTA, FQGNSA. CDR3 sequence (DNA): TGTGCCAGCAGCCATTCCCCCAGGGGGCGCGGGGTGAACACTGAAGCTTTCTTT. This codes for CASSHSPRGRGVNTEAFF.

The chain uses TRBV25-1 and TRBJ2-7, with TRBD2 matching over 9 bases. Germline loops: CDR1 MGHDK, CDR2 SYGVNS. Losses at the gene ends were 8 bases for V and 7 bases for J; bases not matched to a gene: 12. This CDR3 is 14 amino acids long. This CDR3 is CASGLGGGRGEQYF. The CDR3 bases are TGTGCCAGCGGGTTAGGGGGCGGGAGGGGTGAGCAGTACTTC.

The V call is TRBV30, the J call TRBJ1-2; no clear D gene. Germline loops: CDR1 GTSNPN, CDR2 SVGIG (reference sequence). CDR3 length equals 15 residues. Between the trimmed V and J ends, which lost 2 bases and 5 bases, there was a span of 18 bases. The CDR3 region is CAWSTSRPGKYGYTF. CDR3 sequence (DNA): TGTGCCTGGAGTACCTCCCGCCCGGGAAAGTATGGCTACACCTTC.

The V and J genes are TRBV28 and TRBJ1-2; D ambiguous. Germline CDR1 and CDR2: MDHEN and SYDVKM. Deletions cut 2 bases from V and 1 base from J, with 5 bases between. CDR3 length: 13 residues. In DNA, the CDR3 is TGTGCCAGCAGTTTACGGGATAACTATGGCTACACCTTC. This sequence encodes CASSLRDNYGYTF.

J is TRBJ1-1 and V is TRBV7-3; D perhaps matches TRBD1 (5 bases). CDR1 is SGHTA, CDR2 FQGTGA, per germline. Trimming left V 1 base short and J 4 bases short, with 10 bases between. This CDR3 contains 14 residues. CDR3 sequence: CASSLRGLGTEAFF. DNA for the CDR3: TGTGCCAGCAGCTTAAGGGGCTTAGGCACTGAAGCTTTCTTT.

Notes on this clone: Other DNA sequences in this specimen translate into the identical CDR3. The chain combines TRBV18 with TRBJ2-7; 8 nucleotides agree with TRBD1. There are 13 residues in the CDR3. Trimming took 6 bases from V and 3 from J; bases not matched to a gene: 4. Per germline, CDR1 KGHSH and CDR2 LQKENI. The CDR3 loop reads CASSPGGSYEQYF. The CDR3 bases are TGTGCCAGCTCCCCAGGGGGCAGCTACGAGCAGTACTTC. Combining the CDR3 with reference TRBV18 and TRBJ2-7 gives the whole variable domain NAGVMQNPRHLVRRRGQEARLRCSPMKGHSHVYWYRQLPEEGLKFMVYLQKENIIDESGMPKERFSAEFPKEGPSILRIQQVVRGDSAAYFCASSPGGSYEQYFGPGTRLTVT.

The chain is built from TRBV7-6 and TRBJ2-7, with unresolved D. This CDR3 is 12 amino acids long. V was cut by 4 bases and J by 3 bases, with 7 bases left in between. Per the germline V gene, CDR1 is SGHVS and CDR2 is FNYEAQ. The CDR3 protein is CASSSNYYEQYF. The CDR3 region has the DNA TGTGCCAGCAGCTCCAACTACTACGAGCAGTACTTC.

This chain connects TRBV6-4 to TRBJ2-2; TRBD2 agrees at 10 bases. V lost 6 bases and J lost 6; bases outside the gene matches: 7. CDR3 length: 15 residues. The V gene's germline CDR1 is MRHNA and CDR2 SNTAGT. The CDR3 bases are TGTGCCAGCAGGCCCCTCAGCGGGGGGGCCGGGGAGCTGTTTTTT. This gives the protein CASRPLSGGAGELFF.

This CDR3 reads CASRAGGRADTQYF. The CDR3 region has the DNA TGCGCCAGCAGGGCGGGAGGGAGGGCAGATACGCAGTATTTT. This rearrangement joins TRBV23-1 to TRBJ2-3; 9 bases agree with TRBD2. TRBV23-1 is an ORF; its function is uncertain. The CDR3 extends over 14 amino acids. Losses at the gene ends were 6 bases for V and 4 bases for J; bases not matched to a gene: 5.

This chain links TRBV5-1 with TRBJ1-2; D might be TRBD1 (6 bases). The germline V gene encodes CDR1 SGHRS and CDR2 YFSETQ. This CDR3 region has 14 residues. With 4 bases removed from V and 1 base from J, the gap between germline ends came to 11 bases. CDR3 nucleotide sequence: TGCGCCAGCAGCCTTGGACAGATTAACTATGGCTACACCTTC. Protein product: CASSLGQINYGYTF.

The CDR3 reads CASSPVGLAGSYEQYF. CDR3 DNA sequence: TGTGCCAGCTCACCAGTCGGACTAGCGGGGTCATACGAGCAGTACTTC. The V gene is TRBV18, the J gene TRBJ2-7, with TRBD2 matching 12 bases. Trimming took 2 bases from V and 4 from J; bases not matched to a gene: 6. The CDR3 has 16 residues. Germline V lookup: CDR1 KGHSH, CDR2 LQKENI. The entire variable domain, with the rest obtained from reference TRBV18 and TRBJ2-7, is as follows: NAGVMQNPRHLVRRRGQEARLRCSPMKGHSHVYWYRQLPEEGLKFMVYLQKENIIDESGMPKERFSAEFPKEGPSILRIQQVVRGDSAAYFCASSPVGLAGSYEQYFGPGTRLTVT.

The V and J genes are TRBV21-1 and TRBJ2-5; the table gives TRBD2 as D, unverified against the DNA. TRBV21-1 is noted as a pseudogene. The CDR3 sequence is 20 residues long. The CDR3, as DNA: TGTGCCAGCAGCAAAGCGAGGGGACTAGCGGGAGCGAGGAACCAAGAGACCCAGTACTTC. Protein product: CASSKARGLAGARNQETQYF.

The chain uses TRBV18 and TRBJ1-1, with 7 bases identical to TRBD1. Per germline, CDR1 KGHSH and CDR2 LQKENI. This CDR3 spans 16 amino acids. Unmatched junction bases numbered 6, after V lost 2 bases and J lost 0 bases. DNA of the CDR3: TGTGCCAGCTCACCAATGGGACAGAACATGAACACTGAAGCTTTCTTT. This encodes CASSPMGQNMNTEAFF.

The rearrangement links TRBV29-1 to TRBJ2-7; D perhaps matches TRBD1 (5 bases). The V and J ends lost 4 bases and 3 bases respectively, with 10 bases between them. The CDR3 consists of 12 residues. The germline V gene encodes CDR1 SQVTM and CDR2 ANQGSEA. CDR3 in amino acids: CSVVQGIYEQYF. The CDR3 region has the DNA TGCAGCGTTGTCCAGGGAATCTACGAGCAGTACTTC.

The V call is TRBV7-3, the J call TRBJ2-2, with 9 bases matching TRBD2. CDR1 SGHTA and CDR2 FQGTGA come from the germline V gene. J lost 6 bases, V lost 4 bases, and 9 bases had no gene match. This CDR3 has 16 amino acids. The DNA for the CDR3 is TGTGCCAGCAGCTCGGACGATAGCGGGGGCCCCGGGGAGCTGTTTTTT. It translates to CASSSDDSGGPGELFF.

This sequence joins TRBV11-2 and TRBJ1-1, with 8 nucleotides matching TRBD1. CDR1 and CDR2 from the germline V gene are SGHAT and FQNNGV. CDR3 length: 15 residues. Trimming removed 5 bases from V and 4 bases from J; junction bases left unmatched: 9. The DNA for the CDR3 is TGTGCCAGCAGCCCCACATCGGACAGGGCCACTGAAGCTTTCTTT. This gives the protein CASSPTSDRATEAFF.

J is TRBJ1-1 and V is TRBV9; 12 bases are a match to TRBD1. Germline-derived CDR1 and CDR2 are SGDLS and YYNGEE. This CDR3 region has 16 residues. With V trimmed by 4 bases and J by 5 bases, 9 bases remained unmatched. The CDR3 coding sequence is TGTGCCAGCAGCTGGGGGACAGGGGGCAAGAATACTGAAGCTTTCTTT. Protein sequence: CASSWGTGGKNTEAFF.

The CDR3 region is CASSKGGSGSGQGGETQYF. The CDR3 nucleotides are TGTGCCAGCAGCAAAGGAGGATCGGGTTCGGGACAGGGGGGGGAGACCCAGTACTTC. This chain links TRBV21-1 with TRBJ2-5; TRBD1, the D gene given by the table, was not confirmed from the DNA. TRBV21-1 counts as a pseudogene. There are 19 residues in the CDR3.

The rearrangement links TRBV11-2 to TRBJ2-7; no definite D call. Trimming shortened V by 4 bases and J by 0 bases, and 10 bases separated the two germline ends. This CDR3 spans 14 amino acids. CDR1 is SGHAT, CDR2 FQNNGV, per germline. CDR3 coding DNA: TGTGCCAGCAGCTCCGCCACAGTCTCCTACGAGCAGTACTTC. Amino acid sequence: CASSSATVSYEQYF.

The rearrangement links TRBV3-1 (or the pseudogene TRBV3-2) to TRBJ2-2; D is perhaps TRBD2 (7 bases). Trimming cost V 2 bases and J 5 bases, with 12 bases left between them. CDR1 and CDR2 from the germline V gene are LGHDT and YNNKEL (reference sequence). This CDR3 spans 15 amino acids. DNA of the CDR3: TGTGCCAGCAGCCAACGGGGGGCAGGGACCGGGGAGCTGTTTTTT. This encodes CASSQRGAGTGELFF.

This clone appeared once. This chain joins TRBV5-4 and TRBJ2-6; D gene unclear. Trimming took off 5 bases at V and 0 bases at J, with 9 bases between the two ends. The CDR3 contains 15 residues. Germline V gene sequence: CDR1 SGHNT, CDR2 YYREEE (reference sequence). The CDR3 coding sequence is TGTGCCAGCAGTCCCCCCGGCTCTGGGGCCAACGTCCTGACTTTC. It yields the protein CASSPPGSGANVLTF.